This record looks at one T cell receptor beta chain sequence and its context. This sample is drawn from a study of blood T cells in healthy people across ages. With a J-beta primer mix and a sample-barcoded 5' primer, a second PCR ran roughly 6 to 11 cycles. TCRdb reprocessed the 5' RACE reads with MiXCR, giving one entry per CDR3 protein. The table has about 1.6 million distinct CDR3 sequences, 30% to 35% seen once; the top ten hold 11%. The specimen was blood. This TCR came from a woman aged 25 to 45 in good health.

CDR3 in DNA: TGTGCCAGCAGGGCGGGGCGCAACAATGAGCAGTTCTTC. Translating it yields CASRAGRNNEQFF. The chain couples TRBV2 to TRBJ2-1, with D maybe TRBD2 (6 bases). Germline values: CDR1 SNHLY, CDR2 FYNNEI. The CDR3 has 13 amino acids. V gave up 6 bases and J gave up 5 bases, with 11 bases separating them.